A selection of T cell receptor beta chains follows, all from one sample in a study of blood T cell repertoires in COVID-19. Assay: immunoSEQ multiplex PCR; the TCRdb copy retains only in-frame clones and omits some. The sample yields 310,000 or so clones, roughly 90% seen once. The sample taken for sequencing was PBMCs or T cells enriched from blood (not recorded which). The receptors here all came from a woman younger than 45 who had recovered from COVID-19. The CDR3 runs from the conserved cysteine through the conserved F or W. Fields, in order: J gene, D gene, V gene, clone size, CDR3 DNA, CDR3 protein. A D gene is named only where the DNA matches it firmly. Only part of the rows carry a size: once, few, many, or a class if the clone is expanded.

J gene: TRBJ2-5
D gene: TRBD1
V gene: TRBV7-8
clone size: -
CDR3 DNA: TGTGCCAGCAGCCGCGGACAGGGGACTCAAGAGACCCAGTACTTC
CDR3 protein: CASSRGQGTQETQYF

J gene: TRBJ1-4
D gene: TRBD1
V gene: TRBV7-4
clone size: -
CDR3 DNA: TGTGCCAGCAGCTCCCGGGACAGGATCCAAGCAACTAATGAAAAACTGTTTTTT
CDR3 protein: CASSSRDRIQATNEKLFF

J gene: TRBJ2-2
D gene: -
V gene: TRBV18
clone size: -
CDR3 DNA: TGTGCCAGCTCACTAAGGACAGCGGATCCTTCCGGGGAGCTGTTTTTT
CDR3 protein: CASSLRTADPSGELFF

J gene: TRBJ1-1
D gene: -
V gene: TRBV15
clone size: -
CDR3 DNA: TGTGCCACCAGCCGAGAGGGCAGGGGCACTGAAGCTTTCTTT
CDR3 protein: CATSREGRGTEAFF

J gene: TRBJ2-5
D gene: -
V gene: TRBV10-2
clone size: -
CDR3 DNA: TGCGCCATCCAGGGGGGAATACGGGTTCAAGAGACCCAGTACTTC
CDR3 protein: CAIQGGIRVQETQYF

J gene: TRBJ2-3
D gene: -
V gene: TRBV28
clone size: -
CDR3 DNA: TGTGCCAGCAGCCGCCCTCCGAGGGGGGGTTTCACAGATACGCAGTATTTT
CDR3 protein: CASSRPPRGGFTDTQYF

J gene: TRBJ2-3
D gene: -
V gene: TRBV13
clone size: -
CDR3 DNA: TGTGCCAGCAGCTTGAAGTCGGGGGGCGGGAGCACAGATACGCAGTATTTT
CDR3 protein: CASSLKSGGGSTDTQYF

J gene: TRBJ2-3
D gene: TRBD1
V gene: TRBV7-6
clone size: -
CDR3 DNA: TGTGCCAGCAGTCAACGAGGGGGACAGGGAAGCACAGATACGCAGTATTTT
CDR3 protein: CASSQRGGQGSTDTQYF

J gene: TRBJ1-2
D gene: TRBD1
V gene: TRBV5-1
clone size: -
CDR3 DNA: TGCGCCAGCAGTTCAAGACAGGGGGCGCTGGATGGCTACACCTTC
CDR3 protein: CASSSRQGALDGYTF

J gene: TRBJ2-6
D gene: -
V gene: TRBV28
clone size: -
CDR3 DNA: TGTGCCAGCAGTTTAGGGGGGTCTGGGGCCAACGTCCTGACTTTC
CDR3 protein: CASSLGGSGANVLTF

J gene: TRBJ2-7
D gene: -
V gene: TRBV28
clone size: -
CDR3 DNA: TGTGCCAGCAGTTTAAGGGGCGAGCAGTACTTC
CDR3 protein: CASSLRGEQYF

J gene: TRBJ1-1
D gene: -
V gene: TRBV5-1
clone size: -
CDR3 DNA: TGCGCCAGCAGCTTGGCCAATAGGAACACTGAAGCTTTCTTT
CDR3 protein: CASSLANRNTEAFF

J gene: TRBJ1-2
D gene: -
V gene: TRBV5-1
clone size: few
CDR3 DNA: TGCGCCAGCAGCGCAGACCGGGACTCTAACACCTTC
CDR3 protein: CASSADRDSNTF

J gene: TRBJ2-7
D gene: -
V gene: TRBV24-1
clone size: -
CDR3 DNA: TGTGCCACCAGTGATCCAACTATATACGAGCAGTACTTC
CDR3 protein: CATSDPTIYEQYF

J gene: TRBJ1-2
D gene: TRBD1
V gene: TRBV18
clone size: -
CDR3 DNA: TGTGCCAGCTCACCTTTCGAGGACAGGGTTTACTATGGCTACACCTTC
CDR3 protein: CASSPFEDRVYYGYTF

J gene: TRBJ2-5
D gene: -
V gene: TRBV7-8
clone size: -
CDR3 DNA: TGTGCCAGCACCCTCCGGGACAAAGAGACCCAGTACTTC
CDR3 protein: CASTLRDKETQYF

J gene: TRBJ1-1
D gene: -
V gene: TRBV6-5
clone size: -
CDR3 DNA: TGTGCCAGCAGTTCTTTCTTGAACACTGAAGCTTTCTTT
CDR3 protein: CASSSFLNTEAFF

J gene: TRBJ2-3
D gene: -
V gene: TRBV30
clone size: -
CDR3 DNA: TGTGCCTGGAGTATTACAAGCACAGATACGCAGTATTTT
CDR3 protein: CAWSITSTDTQYF

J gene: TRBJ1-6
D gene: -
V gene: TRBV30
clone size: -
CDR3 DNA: TGTGCCTTTGGTCCGTTGGGGCAGGGGAATTCACCCCTCCACTTT
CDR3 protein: CAFGPLGQGNSPLHF

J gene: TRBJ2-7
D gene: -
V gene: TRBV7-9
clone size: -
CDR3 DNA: TGTGCCAGCAGCTTAGGGTCTAGCCTAAACACCTACGAGCAGTACTTC
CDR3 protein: CASSLGSSLNTYEQYF

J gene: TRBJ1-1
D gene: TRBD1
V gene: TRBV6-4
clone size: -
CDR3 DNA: TGTGCCAGCAGTCAAGACAGGGGGGACACTGAAGCTTTCTTT
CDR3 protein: CASSQDRGDTEAFF

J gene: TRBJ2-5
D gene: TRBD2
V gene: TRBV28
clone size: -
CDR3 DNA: TGTGCCAGCAGTTTATCAACTAGCGGGTCTGAAGAGACCCAGTACTTC
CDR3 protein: CASSLSTSGSEETQYF

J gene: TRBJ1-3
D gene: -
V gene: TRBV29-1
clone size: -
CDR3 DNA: TGCAGCGTGCAGGACTCTGGAAACACCATATATTTT
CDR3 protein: CSVQDSGNTIYF

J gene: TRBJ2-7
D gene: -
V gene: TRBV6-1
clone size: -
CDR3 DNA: TGTGCCAGCAGTGAAGCGGGAGATGGCGAGCAGTACTTC
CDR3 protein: CASSEAGDGEQYF

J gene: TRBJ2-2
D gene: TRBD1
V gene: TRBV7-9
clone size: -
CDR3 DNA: TGTGCCAGCAGCTTAACGGCAGGGGGCTTGTCCGGGGAGCTGTTTTTT
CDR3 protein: CASSLTAGGLSGELFF

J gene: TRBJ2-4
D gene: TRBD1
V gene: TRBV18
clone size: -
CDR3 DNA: TGTGCCAGCTCTCTGGACAGGGCCAAAAACATTCAGTACTTC
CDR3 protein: CASSLDRAKNIQYF

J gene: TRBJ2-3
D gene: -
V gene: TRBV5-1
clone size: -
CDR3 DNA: TGCGCCAGCAGACCTAGCGCACGGGATTCAGATACGCAGTATTTT
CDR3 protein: CASRPSARDSDTQYF

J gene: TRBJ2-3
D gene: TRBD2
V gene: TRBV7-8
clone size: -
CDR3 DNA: TGTGCCAGCAGCTTAAGCGGGAGACACACAGATACGCAGTATTTT
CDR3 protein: CASSLSGRHTDTQYF

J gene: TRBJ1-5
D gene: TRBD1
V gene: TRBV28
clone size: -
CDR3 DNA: TGTGCCAGCACAGGGGGCAATAGCAATCAGCCCCAGCATTTT
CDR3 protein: CASTGGNSNQPQHF

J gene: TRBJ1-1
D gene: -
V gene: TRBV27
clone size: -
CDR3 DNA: TGTGCCAGCAGTTTTGGGAGGGGGACAAACACTGAAGCTTTCTTT
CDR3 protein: CASSFGRGTNTEAFF

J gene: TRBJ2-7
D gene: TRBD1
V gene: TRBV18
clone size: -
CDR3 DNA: TGTGCCAGCTCACGCCCCGGGACAGGGGACGAGCAGTACTTC
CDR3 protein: CASSRPGTGDEQYF

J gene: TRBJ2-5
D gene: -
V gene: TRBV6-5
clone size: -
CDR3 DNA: TGTGCCAGCAGTTACTCCAAGAGACAAGAGACCCAGTACTTC
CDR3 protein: CASSYSKRQETQYF

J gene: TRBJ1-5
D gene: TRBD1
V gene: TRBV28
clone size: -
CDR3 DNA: TGTGCCAGCAGTGGCAGGGGGTATAGCAATCAGCCCCAGCATTTT
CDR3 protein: CASSGRGYSNQPQHF

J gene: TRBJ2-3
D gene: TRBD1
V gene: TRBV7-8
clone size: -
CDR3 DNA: TGTGCCAGCAGCTTGGTAGGGGGCGTAACAGATACGCAGTATTTT
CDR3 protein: CASSLVGGVTDTQYF

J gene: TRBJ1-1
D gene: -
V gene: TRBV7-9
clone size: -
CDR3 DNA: TGTGCCAGCAGCTTAGGACAGTTTGCTGAAGCTTTCTTT
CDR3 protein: CASSLGQFAEAFF

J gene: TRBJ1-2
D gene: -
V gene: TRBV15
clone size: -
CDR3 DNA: TGTGCCACCAGCGGTCGCGGGGGGCGTGCCTATGGCTACACCTTC
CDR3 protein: CATSGRGGRAYGYTF

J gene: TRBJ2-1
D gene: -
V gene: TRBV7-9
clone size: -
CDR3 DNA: TGTGCCAGCAGCTTGATCTATCCCTCCTACAATGAGCAGTTCTTC
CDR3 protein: CASSLIYPSYNEQFF

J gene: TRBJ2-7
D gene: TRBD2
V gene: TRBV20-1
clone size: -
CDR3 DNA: TGCAGTGCTAGTTTACGACTAGCGGGAGCAGGGCCCTACGAGCAGTACTTC
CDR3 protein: CSASLRLAGAGPYEQYF

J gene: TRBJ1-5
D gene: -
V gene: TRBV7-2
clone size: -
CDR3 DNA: TGTGCCAGCAGCCCGGGAAGAGATTTTGGTCAGCCCCAGCATTTT
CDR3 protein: CASSPGRDFGQPQHF

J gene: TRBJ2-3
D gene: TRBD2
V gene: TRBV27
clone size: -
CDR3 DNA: TGTGCCAGCAGTTTTAGCGGGGGGGGGACAGATACGCAGTATTTT
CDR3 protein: CASSFSGGGTDTQYF

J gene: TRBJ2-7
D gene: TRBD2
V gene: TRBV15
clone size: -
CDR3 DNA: TGTGCCACCAGCAGAGGGTCCAGCGGGAGAGGCGAGCAGTACTTC
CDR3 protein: CATSRGSSGRGEQYF

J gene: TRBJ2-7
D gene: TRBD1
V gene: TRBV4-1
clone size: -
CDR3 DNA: TGCGCCAGCAGCCAAGATCCGCAGGGGGTTAAGTCCTACGAGCAGTACTTC
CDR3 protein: CASSQDPQGVKSYEQYF

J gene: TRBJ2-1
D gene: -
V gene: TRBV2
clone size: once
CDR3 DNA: TGTGCGAGCAAACCTCCCAGGGGAAGGTACAATGAGCAGTTCTTC
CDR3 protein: CASKPPRGRYNEQFF

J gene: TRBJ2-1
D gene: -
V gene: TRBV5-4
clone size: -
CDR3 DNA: TGTGCCAGCAGCTCAGCAGGGGTTAGCTCCTACAATGAGCAGTTCTTC
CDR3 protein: CASSSAGVSSYNEQFF

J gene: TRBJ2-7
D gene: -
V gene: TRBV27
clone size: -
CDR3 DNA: TGTGCCAGCAGTCTCTCCTACGAGCAGTACTTC
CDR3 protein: CASSLSYEQYF

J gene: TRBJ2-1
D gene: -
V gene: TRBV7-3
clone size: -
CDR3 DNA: TGTGCCAGCAGCTTACGCAGGGGTGACAATGAGCAGTTCTTC
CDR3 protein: CASSLRRGDNEQFF

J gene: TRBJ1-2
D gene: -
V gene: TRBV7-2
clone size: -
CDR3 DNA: TGTGCCAGCAGCTTAGGGGAGGACTATGGCTACACCTTC
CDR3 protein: CASSLGEDYGYTF

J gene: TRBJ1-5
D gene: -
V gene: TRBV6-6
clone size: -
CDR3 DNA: TGTGCCAGCAGTACGCAGGGTAAAACCCAGCATTTT
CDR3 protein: CASSTQGKTQHF

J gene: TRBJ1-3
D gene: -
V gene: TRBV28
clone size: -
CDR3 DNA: TGTGCCAGCGGCGGCGAATTCTCTGGAAACACCATATATTTT
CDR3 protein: CASGGEFSGNTIYF

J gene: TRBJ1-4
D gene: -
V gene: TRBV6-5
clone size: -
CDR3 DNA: TGTGCCAGCAGAGACAGGTCAACTAATGAAAAACTGTTTTTT
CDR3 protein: CASRDRSTNEKLFF

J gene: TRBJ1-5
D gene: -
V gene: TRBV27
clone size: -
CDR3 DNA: TGTGCCAGCAACGCCCTCGGGGGTCAGCCCCAGCATTTT
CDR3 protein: CASNALGGQPQHF

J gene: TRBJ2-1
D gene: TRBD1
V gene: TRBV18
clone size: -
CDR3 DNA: TGTGCCAGCTCACCACGTAAGGACAGGGGAAGAAATGAGCAGTTCTTC
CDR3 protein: CASSPRKDRGRNEQFF

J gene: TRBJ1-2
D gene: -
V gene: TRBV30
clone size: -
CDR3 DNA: TGTGCCGGTGACGGACATAACTATGGCTACACCTTC
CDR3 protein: CAGDGHNYGYTF

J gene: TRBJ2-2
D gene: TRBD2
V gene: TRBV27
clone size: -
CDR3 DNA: TGTGCCAGCACCCACTTCCCGGGGGGAACCGGGGAGCTGTTTTTT
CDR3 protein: CASTHFPGGTGELFF

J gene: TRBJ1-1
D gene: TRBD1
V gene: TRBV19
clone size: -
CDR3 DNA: TGTGCCAGTAGTATGTACACAGGGGGCGCCGAGGCTGAAGCTTTCTTT
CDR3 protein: CASSMYTGGAEAEAFF

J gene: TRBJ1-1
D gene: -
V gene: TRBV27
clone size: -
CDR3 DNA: TGTGCCAGCAGCTTGACAGGTAACACTGAAGCTTTCTTT
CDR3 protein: CASSLTGNTEAFF

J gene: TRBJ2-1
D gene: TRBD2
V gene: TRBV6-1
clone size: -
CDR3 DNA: TGTGCCAGCAGAGGGACTAGCGACAATGAGCAGTTCTTC
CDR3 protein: CASRGTSDNEQFF

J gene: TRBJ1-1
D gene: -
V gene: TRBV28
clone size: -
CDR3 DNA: TGTGCCAGCAGTTTACGACAAGAAGGCACTGAAGCTTTCTTT
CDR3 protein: CASSLRQEGTEAFF

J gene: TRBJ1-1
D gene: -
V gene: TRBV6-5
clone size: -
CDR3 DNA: TGTGCCAGCGGTCAGGGGTACGTGAACACTGAAGCTTTCTTT
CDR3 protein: CASGQGYVNTEAFF

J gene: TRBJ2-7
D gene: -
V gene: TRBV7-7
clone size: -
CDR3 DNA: TGTGCTAGCAGCTTAGCCGAGTTGGACGAGCAGTACTTC
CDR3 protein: CASSLAELDEQYF